Listed here are 26 T cell receptor beta chains from one sample, sequenced in a study of tumor-infiltrating lymphocytes in primary liver carcinoma. Making TCR beta cDNA involved approximately 520 ng total RNA and a constant-region primer. TCR beta libraries came from three nested multiplex PCR rounds using slightly modified ARM-PCR. Rounds one and two of PCR, each of 10 cycles, were primed with TRBV1-TRBV30 forward primers and a C-beta reverse primer. TCRdb analysed the multiplex PCR reads with MiXCR anew, one entry per CDR3 protein. Here the sample spans about 200,000 distinct CDR3 sequences, less than 70% being singletons. The source of the blood RNA was unsorted whole blood, and germline DNA was extracted as well. The material sequenced was peripheral blood. These receptors were collected from a woman aged 55-69 years with primary liver carcinoma and hepatitis B virus infection.

The rearrangement uses TRBV5-1 and TRBJ2-4, with TRBD2 matching 9 bases. V was clipped by 5 bases and J by 7 bases; unmatched bases: 7. Germline assignment: CDR1 SGHRS and CDR2 YFSETQ. This CDR3 comprises 14 residues. CDR3 residues: CASRFLAGTNIQYF. The CDR3 nucleotides are TGCGCCAGCAGATTCCTAGCGGGAACCAACATTCAGTACTTC. The variable domain in full, completed from reference TRBV5-1 and TRBJ2-4, reads KAGVTQTPRYLIKTRGQQVTLSCSPISGHRSVSWYQQTPGQGLQFLFEYFSETQRNKGNFPGRFSGRQFSNSRSEMNVSTLELGDSALYLCASRFLAGTNIQYFGAGTRLSVL.

This clonotype was seen many times. V and J are TRBV12-3 or TRBV12-4 and TRBJ2-2; D not resolved. CDR3 length equals 14 residues. The V end was cut by 3 bases, the J end by 5 bases, with 10 bases between. The CDR3 DNA reads as TGTGCCAGCAGTTTTTGGGGTTGGACCGGGGAGCTGTTTTTT. Translating it yields CASSFWGWTGELFF.

The sample holds many counts of this clonotype. The chain is built from TRBV6-5 and TRBJ2-3; TRBD2 is a possible D gene (6 bases). Germline V gives CDR1 MNHEY, CDR2 SVGAGI. The CDR3 consists of 16 residues. Trimming pared 6 bases from V and 3 bases from J, leaving 19 bases between. The CDR3 protein is CASSPTPSGTTDTQYF. In nucleotides, the CDR3 is TGTGCCAGCAGCCCGACCCCTTCCGGGACTACAGATACGCAGTATTTT.

This clonotype was detected once. Because it lacks the conserved phenylalanine or tryptophan at the end, this CDR3 is likely a read error. V usage is TRBV7-9 and J usage is TRBJ2-5; 7 positions match TRBD2. V lost 4 bases and J lost 7; bases outside the gene matches: 9. The CDR3 has 14 residues. The V gene's germline CDR1 is SEHNR and CDR2 FQNEAQ (reference sequence). This CDR3 reads CASSSVGGPGTQYL. DNA for the CDR3: TGTGCCAGCAGCTCAGTGGGAGGGCCAGGGACCCAGTACCTC.

This clonotype was seen once. At one boundary the junction diverges from the germline segment, which might be a read error. V is TRBV11-2 and J is TRBJ2-2; no definite D call. Looked up from germline, CDR1 is SGHAT and CDR2 is FQNNGV. This CDR3 spans 14 amino acids. CDR3 sequence reads: CASSPQTYTGELFF. CDR3 nucleotides: TGTGCTAGCAGCCCACAGACATACACCGGGGAGCTGTTTTTT.

Comments on this clonotype: Sequence at one end of the junction differs from germline and may be a read error. The V call is TRBV11-3, the J call TRBJ2-6; no firm D call. The CDR3 sequence is 19 residues long. Looked up from germline, CDR1 is SGHNT and CDR2 is YENEEA. The CDR3 sequence is CACSLQGALHNSGANVLTF. The CDR3, as DNA: TGTGCCTGCAGCTTACAAGGAGCGCTTCATAACTCTGGGGCCAACGTCCTGACTTTC.

This clonotype showed up many times. V usage is TRBV6-1 and J usage is TRBJ2-5, with D unclear. The CDR3 contains 14 residues. The germline V gene has CDR1 MNHNS and CDR2 SASEGT. V dropped 1 base and J dropped 3 bases, with 9 bases sitting between them. In nucleotides, the CDR3 is TGTGCCAGCAGTGAAGGTTTCCGTAAAGAGACCCAGTACTTC. Translation gives CASSEGFRKETQYF.

The CDR3 DNA sequence: TGTGCCAGCAGCTTAGCGAGCAGGGGGAACTATGGCTACACCTTC. It codes for CASSLASRGNYGYTF. The chain couples TRBV7-8 to TRBJ1-2, with TRBD1 identical over 7 bases. CDR3 size: 15 residues. Germline CDR1 is SGHVS and CDR2 is FQNEAQ. V dropped 0 bases and J dropped 2; count of bases not matched to a gene: 3. Complete variable domain (other parts from reference TRBV7-8 and TRBJ1-2): GAGVSQSPRYKVAKRGQDVALRCDPISGHVSLFWYQQALGQGPEFLTYFQNEAQLDKSGLPSDRFFAERPEGSVSTLKIQRTQQEDSAVYLCASSLASRGNYGYTFGSGTRLTVV.

Regarding this clonotype: This may arise from a read error, as a much more abundant clone is one base away. The V and J genes are TRBV12-3 or TRBV12-4 and TRBJ2-3; D might be TRBD1 (6 bases). This CDR3 is 14 amino acids long. V lost 8 bases and J lost 0, with 12 bases in between. The CDR3 loop reads CASRGQSSTDTQYF. The CDR3 coding sequence is TGTGCCAGCCGAGGACAGTCTAGCACAGATACGCAGTATTTT.

The CDR3 nucleotides read TGTGCCTGGAGTGCTTCAGGATACGAGCAGTACTTC. It translates to CAWSASGYEQYF. The genes are TRBV30 and TRBJ2-7, with D uncertain. Germline V gene sequence: CDR1 GTSNPN, CDR2 SVGIG (reference sequence). There are 12 residues in the CDR3. Trimming took off 1 base at V and 4 bases at J, with 8 bases between the two ends.

This clonotype was found many times. The chain couples TRBV30 to TRBJ2-1; 10 nucleotides line up with TRBD2. The J segment lost 12 bases and the V segment lost 0 bases, leaving 11 bases of the junction unmatched. The CDR3 covers 15 residues. Per the germline V gene, CDR1 is GTSNPN and CDR2 is SVGIG (reference sequence). DNA of the CDR3: TGTGCCTGGAGTGTAGGGCTAGCGGGAGCCCCGCGGCAGTTCTTC. It codes for CAWSVGLAGAPRQFF.

Note on this clonotype: One junction end does not reproduce the germline sequence, and a read error may be involved. The chain joins TRBV28 to TRBJ2-1; no clear D. Germline CDR1 reads MDHEN; CDR2 reads SYDVKM. The CDR3 is 13 residues long. This CDR3 is CASSLPHRSEQFF. The CDR3 nucleotides are TGTGCCAGTAGTTTACCGCACAGAAGTGAGCAGTTCTTC.

A single count supports this clonotype. The junction shows a germline mismatch at one end, possibly a read error. The V call is TRBV6-6, the J call TRBJ1-2; D is unresolved. CDR1 and CDR2 from the germline V gene are MNHNY and SVGAGI (reference sequence). This CDR3 spans 13 amino acids. The CDR3 sequence: CANSGYMGNGYTF. For the CDR3, the DNA is TGTGCCAACAGCGGGTATATGGGAAATGGTTACACCTTC.

Only one count was recorded for this clonotype. An end of the junction differs from the germline gene, which may be a read error. The chain links TRBV3-1 to TRBJ2-1, with 7 bases aligning to TRBD2. Germline CDR1 and CDR2: LGHDT and YNNKEL (reference sequence). This CDR3 is built from 12 residues. CDR3 sequence reads: CASSQNSGEQFF. The DNA of the CDR3 is TGTGCCAGTAGCCAGAATAGCGGGGAGCAGTTCTTC.

Worth noting for this clonotype: At one end the junction does not follow the germline gene, possibly because of a read error. The J gene is TRBJ2-2, the V gene TRBV11-3, with 10 nucleotides matching TRBD2. The CDR3 is 17 amino acids. Germline V CDR1 and CDR2: SGHNT, YENEEA. CDR3 coding DNA: TGTGCTAGCAACCAGAACCCGATTCTAGCGGGAGTTGGGGAGCTGTTTTTT. Translation gives CASNQNPILAGVGELFF.

This chain connects TRBV5-1 to TRBJ2-1; tentatively, D is TRBD2 (5 bases). CDR3 length equals 16 residues. The germline gives CDR1 SGHRS, CDR2 YFSETQ. Trimming took 0 bases from V and 0 from J, leaving 10 bases between them. CDR3: CASSLGGGGSYNEQFF. In DNA, the CDR3 is TGCGCCAGCAGCTTGGGAGGAGGCGGCTCCTACAATGAGCAGTTCTTC.

The rearrangement joins TRBV11-2 to TRBJ2-2, with a possible D match to TRBD1 (7 bases). The V end was cut by 3 bases, the J end by 4 bases, with 18 bases between. CDR1 and CDR2 (germline): SGHAT, FQNNGV. The CDR3 is made up of 17 amino acids. The CDR3 here is CASSFSRGLAVTGELFF. The DNA of the CDR3 is TGTGCCAGCAGCTTCAGCAGGGGGTTAGCGGTCACCGGGGAGCTGTTTTTT.

The chain recombines TRBV29-1 with TRBJ2-5; weak D call: TRBD1 (6 bases). Per germline, CDR1 SQVTM and CDR2 ANQGSEA. The CDR3 contains 13 residues. The CDR3 sequence: CSAPGGPPETQYF. As DNA, the CDR3 is TGCAGTGCTCCTGGGGGCCCCCCTGAGACCCAGTACTTC.

The rearrangement uses TRBV4-1 and TRBJ2-7, with 7 bases that match TRBD1. Germline CDR1 MGHRA, CDR2 YSYEKL. V dropped 4 bases and J dropped 6; count of bases not matched to a gene: 12. The CDR3 has 15 amino acids. Here the CDR3 DNA reads TGCGCCAGCAGCCGCGCCGGGACAGCCCCCTGCGAGCAGTACTTC. Its translation: CASSRAGTAPCEQYF.

As to this clonotype: One end of the junction is discordant with germline, which a read error may explain. The chain combines TRBV5-1 with TRBJ2-5; D not certain. Germline CDR1 and CDR2: SGHRS and YFSETQ. CDR3 length: 14 residues. CDR3 sequence: CASSFSDGLETPYF. CDR3 in DNA: TGCGCCAGCAGCTTCTCGGACGGCTTGGAGACCCCGTACTTC.

This clonotype came up once. The junction departs from germline at one end; a sequencing error may be responsible. Here the CDR3 DNA reads TGTGTCAGCAGCCAGGGGGGACAACCTTCCTACAATGAGCAGTTCTTC. Protein sequence: CVSSQGGQPSYNEQFF. J is TRBJ2-1 and V is TRBV14, with D possibly TRBD1 on 7 matching bases. Germline V CDR1 and CDR2: SGHDN, FVKESK. This CDR3 spans 16 amino acids.

Concerning this clonotype itself: A much larger clone lies a single base off, so this may be a read error. The chain employs TRBV5-5 and TRBJ1-2; TRBD1 aligns across 11 bases. J lost 7 bases, V lost 4 bases, and 6 bases had no gene match. Germline loops: CDR1 SGHKS, CDR2 YYEKEE (reference sequence). This CDR3 has 14 amino acids. CDR3 amino acids: CASSLRTGGFGYTF. DNA for the CDR3: TGTGCCAGCAGCCTCCGGACAGGGGGCTTTGGCTACACCTTC.

This clonotype was recorded at least ten times. V is TRBV4-1 and J is TRBJ1-1, with D uncertain. Germline values: CDR1 MGHRA, CDR2 YSYEKL. Trimming took off 0 bases at V and 7 bases at J, with 3 bases between the two ends. The CDR3 runs 11 residues. The CDR3 protein is CASSQEGEAFF. As DNA, the CDR3 is TGCGCCAGCAGCCAAGAGGGTGAAGCTTTCTTT.

CDR3 DNA: TGCGCCAGCAGCATACCGGGACAGGGAAGCTATGGCTACACCTTC. Translating gives CASSIPGQGSYGYTF. The chain links TRBV5-1 to TRBJ1-2; 9 bases agree with TRBD1. Germline V gives CDR1 SGHRS, CDR2 YFSETQ. V lost 4 bases to trimming and J lost 4 bases; unmatched junction nucleotides: 8. This CDR3 is 15 amino acids long.

To note about this clonotype: Possible read error: a much larger clone is one base away. A read error is likely, as this CDR3 ends without the conserved phenylalanine or tryptophan. The rearrangement links TRBV6-6 to TRBJ2-3; TRBD2 aligns across 12 bases. The germline CDR1 and CDR2 sequences are MNHNY and SVGAGI (reference sequence). This CDR3 region has 16 residues. With V trimmed by 0 bases and J by 5 bases, 3 bases remained unmatched. CDR3: CASSYSGLAGKDTQYS. The CDR3 nucleotides are TGTGCCAGCAGTTACTCGGGACTAGCGGGCAAAGATACGCAGTATTCT.

This clonotype was counted at least ten times. The chain joins TRBV6-2 or TRBV6-3 to TRBJ1-1; D is unclear. Germline lookup yields CDR1 MNHEY and CDR2 SVGEGT. V gave up 8 bases and J gave up 4 bases, with 14 bases separating them. The CDR3 sequence is 13 residues long. Here the CDR3 DNA reads TGTGCCAGCTTCTACGGGAGGGCCACTGAAGCTTTCTTT. Amino acid sequence: CASFYGRATEAFF.